The TCR beta chain under discussion was sequenced for a study of shared clonotypes between healthy human individuals (dated by TCRdb to the early 2020s). In the study overall: The cohort comprised a couple of women and three men aged 18 to 49 years. For each donor, CD4 naive and CD4 memory were each run on three plates, CD8 naive on two plates, and CD8 memory on one plate. The study deeply sequenced blood TCR repertoires of about 5 healthy adults to estimate repertoire size and the extent of clonotype sharing between individuals. To increase sequencing depth and limit assay-specific biases, different laboratories used diverse techniques to prepare libraries and sequence TCR repertoires. Per donor, leukapheresis produced somewhere between about 0.9 and 9.5 billion PBMCs. What the work shows at the level of the full study, not this receptor alone: Pairwise subsampling led to the expectation that sequencing depth would affect the degree of clonotype sharing among donors. Naive subsets generally had larger estimated clonotype richness than memory subsets. About 4.5% of naive CD4, roughly 3.6% of naive CD8, 2.3% of memory CD4, and about 0.4% of memory CD8 clonotypes were shared across four donors. The genetic and exposure-history diversity represented was limited by the small number of donors. Incomplete sequencing was indicated by rarefaction of sorted-subset datasets, despite the large sequencing depth. Compared with non-shared clonotypes, the clonotypes found in all four sorted-subset donors had higher generation probabilities. Sampling was restricted to blood, and TCR repertoires in tissue are likely to differ from TCR repertoires in blood.

Healthy HIV-negative adults with no recently reported acute infections or vaccinations were included as donors. All donors were Caucasian adults living in Nashville, Tennessee, USA. CD4+ T cells were enriched by magnetic negative selection, after which naive cells were positively selected on CD45RA and the negative fraction was taken as the memory subset. After blood collection by leukapheresis, PBMCs were isolated using Ficoll-Histopaque density gradient centrifugation and then cryopreserved in the vapor phase of liquid nitrogen. Purity and quantity of every magnetically sorted T cell population were checked by analytical flow cytometry. Genomic DNA was isolated from every sorted fraction and measured by UV absorbance on a Nanodrop 2000c. Using the deep immunoSEQ assay, multiplex PCR amplified TCR CDR3 regions from genomic DNA. Extracted genomic DNA from each cell subset was distributed evenly across all wells of several immunoSEQ 96-well plates, and each plate was treated as a replicate. For sorted subsets, 200 to 250 ng of genomic DNA, equivalent to around 31,000 T cell genomes, went into each replicate PCR. The purified libraries were quantified using a Qubit 3.0 fluorometer, sized with a Bioanalyzer 2100, and then quantified again using the KAPA Library Quantification kit. Each immunoSEQ 96-well plate was sequenced on its own single-read 150-cycle Illumina NextSeq 550 flow cell. As for how the authors treated the data: The immunoSEQ output contained only junctional sequences without quality scores, so filtering could not match that applied to full-length reads. To assign V/J genes and CDR3, sequences were annotated using PyIR, a Python wrapper for IgBLAST v1.9, with IMGT germline references. Reads with weak V/J assignments (E-value above 1e-6), missing CDR3, stop codons, out-of-frame junctions, or ambiguous translated residues were removed. V3J clonotypes were defined as sequences sharing the same inferred V gene, J gene, and CDR3 amino acid sequence. To compute the percentage overlap between repertoires, the number of shared unique clonotypes was divided by the size of the smaller repertoire. Richness of each repertoire was evaluated using RTK rarefaction, the Chao1 estimator, and Recon v2.1 estimates of unobserved clonotypes. OLGA was used to compute generation probabilities for all TCRbeta clonotypes that the gDNA method yielded from a few donors. The source is immuneACCESS, and TCRdb retained only in-frame sequences with V and J called. Part of the clones is not carried over; for the studies checked, unresolved V genes explain less than half of this, and the remainder is unexplained. The V and J calls and clone size are taken from that table; D and trimming were inferred from the DNA. In this sample the table shows some 1.4 million clones, 96% of which occur a single time. The ten largest clones capture about 1.2% of the sample.

In regard to this clone: What antigen it recognizes has not been identified. Qualities for individual bases were not recorded, and no much larger clone is one base off.

The sequenced sample was naive CD4+ T cells sorted from blood. The label giving this sample's cell subset or site can be read as: CD45RA+ positively selected. The clonotype was recovered from a man under 40 in good health.

The CDR3 corresponds to CASSFRLGLAGGLDTQYF. The DNA sequence reads TGTGCCAGCAGTTTCCGGCTTGGACTAGCGGGAGGCCTGGATACGCAGTATTTT. This sequence uses TRBV28 and TRBJ2-3; TRBD2 fits 14 bases in the junction. The CDR3 runs 18 amino acids, cysteine and phenylalanine included. CDR3 DNA is the only sequence kept; it has 54 bases, read in frame from the first base. Via the germline V gene, CDR1 is MDHEN and CDR2 SYDVKM. Trimming leaves V shorter by 3 bases and J shorter by 6 bases, with the junction holding 11 bases beyond the gene matches.